The T cell receptor (beta chain) described here comes from a study of cytomegalovirus exposure and HLA in healthy donors. The wider study: HLA-typed donors were the source of approximately 85 million unique TCRs, which an early data release held. General study points: It was reportedly the case that the classifier diagnosed cytomegalovirus status with high specificity and sensitivity.

In its sample, this clone was seen a few times. The antigen remains undetermined. Trimming cost V 5 bases and J 12 bases; bases outside gene matches: 9. This CDR3 contains 14 residues. Germline CDR1 is SGHRS and CDR2 is YFSETQ. The PCR contained 60 Vbeta and 13 Jbeta primers. The assay was immunoSEQ multiplex PCR, and TCRdb's table has in-frame clones only and misses some. The data hold over 100,000 clones, with 55% to 75% observed a single time. The gene calls are TRBV5-1 and TRBJ1-4; 11 bases are a match to TRBD1. The specimen was PBMCs. This TCR was sampled from a woman in her 70s in good health and CMV-seropositive. CDR3 protein: CASSLRTGGAELFF. CDR3 coding DNA: TGCGCCAGCAGTCTACGGACAGGGGGCGCCGAACTGTTTTTT.